This T cell receptor (beta chain) was captured by sequencing in a study of blood T cells in healthy people across ages. In the study overall: Per two T cells, template switching captured roughly one barcoded beta molecule.

A second roughly 6 to 11 cycle PCR used barcoded and J-beta primers. TCRdb re-derived calls from the 5' RACE reads in MiXCR, one entry per CDR3 protein. Here the sample spans over a million distinct CDR3 sequences, over 35% being singletons. This receptor was identified in a woman aged 60-75 years in good health. Sequencing used blood.

Written as DNA, the CDR3 is TGCGCCAGCAGCCAAGATCTCAGGAGCACAGATACGCAGTATTTT. Its translation is CASSQDLRSTDTQYF. This chain joins TRBV4-1 and TRBJ2-3; D is undetermined. V was trimmed by 0 bases and J by 0 bases, leaving 7 bases between them. This CDR3 comprises 15 residues. In germline, CDR1 is MGHRA, CDR2 YSYEKL.